This T cell receptor beta chain is from a study of blood T cells in healthy people across ages. About the study: Template switching captured about one barcoded beta molecule per two T cells. Findings and caveats of the study: Getting older went along with TCR beta diversity per million T cells dropping roughly linearly. The study found more naive CD4+ cells and higher diversity in long-lived than aged donors.

Comments on this clonotype: As yet, its antigen is unknown.

CDR1 is SQVTM, CDR2 ANQGSEA, per germline. This CDR3 has 11 amino acids. The V end was cut by 6 bases, the J end by 11 bases, with 16 bases between. Using a J-beta primer mix together with a sample-barcoded 5' primer, a second PCR was run for roughly 7 to 11 cycles. MiXCR, applied by TCRdb to the 5' RACE reads, yields one record per CDR3 protein. The top ten clones hold about 26% of a sample with 580,000 or so distinct CDR3 sequences, around half of them seen once. This sequence was found in a man older than 75 in good health. Sequencing used blood. The chain recombines TRBV29-1 with TRBJ2-5, with D possibly being TRBD1 (5 bases). CDR3: CSVDRDNEQYF. In nucleotides, the CDR3 is TGCAGCGTAGACAGAGACAATGAGCAGTACTTC.